This entry describes one T cell receptor beta chain. Its antigen remains undetermined. Base qualities were left out, and no much larger clone turns up one base away. The source of the sample is a study of T cell changes during pregnancy in multiple sclerosis (dated by TCRdb to the late 2010s). Looking at the study overall: In women with multiple sclerosis, the researchers looked at how the T cell repertoire shifted as pregnancy progressed.

From a lookup of the germline V gene, CDR1 and CDR2 are MDHEN and SYDVKM. At the junction V is shortened by 2 bases and J by 5 bases, with 15 bases in between. Taken from cysteine to phenylalanine, the CDR3 has 15 residues. CDR3 DNA only is kept here, 45 bases in frame from base 1. Library preparation used the immunoSEQ multiplex PCR assay. This is the immuneACCESS table as TCRdb keeps it, with only in-frame sequences that have V and J called. A part of the clones is gone; compared with another copy, unresolved V genes explain less than half, and the rest is unexplained. The sample records roughly 72,000 clones, 94% of which are singletons. More than 0.12% of the sample is in the top ten clones.

The sequence was collected from a female donor with multiple sclerosis, enrolled in a pregnancy study. The sample consisted of CD4+ T cells from peripheral blood mononuclear cells, taken after pregnancy. The chain joins TRBV28 to TRBJ2-5; a tentative D match to TRBD1 spans 5 bases. The DNA sequence reads TGTGCCAGCAGTTTAAGGCAGGGAAATTGGGAGACCCAGTACTTC. It translates as CASSLRQGNWETQYF.